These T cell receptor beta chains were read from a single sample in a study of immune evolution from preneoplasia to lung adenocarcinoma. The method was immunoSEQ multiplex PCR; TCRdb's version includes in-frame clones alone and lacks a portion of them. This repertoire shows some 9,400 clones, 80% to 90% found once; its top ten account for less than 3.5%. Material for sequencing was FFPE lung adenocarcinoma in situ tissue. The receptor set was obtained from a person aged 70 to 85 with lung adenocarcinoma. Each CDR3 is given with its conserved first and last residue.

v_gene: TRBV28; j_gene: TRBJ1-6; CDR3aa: CASRDGQRVSPLHF
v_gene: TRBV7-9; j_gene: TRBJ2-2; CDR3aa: CASSSQGFGELFF
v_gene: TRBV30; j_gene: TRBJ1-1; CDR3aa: CAWSRIGEAFF
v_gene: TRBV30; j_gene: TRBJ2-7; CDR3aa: CACNKDSSYEQYF
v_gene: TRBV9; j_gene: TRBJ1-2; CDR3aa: CASSAETPSDYGYTF
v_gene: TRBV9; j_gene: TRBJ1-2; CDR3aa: CASSPGQGPNYGYTF
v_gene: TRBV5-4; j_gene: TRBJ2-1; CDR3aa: CASSPGTSGGANEQFF
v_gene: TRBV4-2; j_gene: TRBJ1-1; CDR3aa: CASSQEAGVYSDTEAFF
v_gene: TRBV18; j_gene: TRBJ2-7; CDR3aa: CASSPGRGSYEQYF
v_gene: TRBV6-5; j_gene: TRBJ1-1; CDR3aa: CASSRGGGATVEAFF
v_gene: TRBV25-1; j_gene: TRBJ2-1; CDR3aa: CASSVGYNEQFF
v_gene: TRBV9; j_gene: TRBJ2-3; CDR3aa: CASSVGLAGATGTQYF
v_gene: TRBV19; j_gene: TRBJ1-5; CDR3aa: CASSITGDSNQPQHF
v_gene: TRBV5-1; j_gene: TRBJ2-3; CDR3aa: CASRVSGTDTQYF
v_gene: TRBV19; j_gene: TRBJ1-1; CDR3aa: CASSIDLENTEAFF
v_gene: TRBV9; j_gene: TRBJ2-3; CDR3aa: CASSPTGVGLDTQYF
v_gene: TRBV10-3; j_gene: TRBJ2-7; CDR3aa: CAIRRTGRTEQYF
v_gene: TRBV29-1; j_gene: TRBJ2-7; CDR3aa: CSVELTSGGLAYEQYF
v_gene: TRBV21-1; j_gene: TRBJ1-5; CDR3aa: CASRSTGLNQLQHF
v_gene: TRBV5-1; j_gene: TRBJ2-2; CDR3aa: CASKNKGELFF
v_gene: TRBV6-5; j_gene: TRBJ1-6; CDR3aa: CANTPPLHF
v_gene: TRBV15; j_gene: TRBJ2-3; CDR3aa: CATSRVTGGRRMTDTQYF
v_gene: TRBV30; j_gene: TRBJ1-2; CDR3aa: CAWMRGDGYTF
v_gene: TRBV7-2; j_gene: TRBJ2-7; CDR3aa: CASRRWLAPSYEQYF
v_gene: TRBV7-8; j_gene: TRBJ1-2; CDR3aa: CASSFWGGGYTF
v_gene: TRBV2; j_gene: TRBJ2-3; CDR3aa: CASRAGTPSTDTQYF
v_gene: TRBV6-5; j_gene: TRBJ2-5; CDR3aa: CASRGAGTGETQYF
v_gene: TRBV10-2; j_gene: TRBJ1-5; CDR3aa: CASYPKGPPGGQPQHF
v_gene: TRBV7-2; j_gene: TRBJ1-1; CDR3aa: CASSSLRQGRVAFF
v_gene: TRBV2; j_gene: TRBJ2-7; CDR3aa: CASSRGTGDSYEQYF
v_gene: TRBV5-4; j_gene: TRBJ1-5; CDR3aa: CASSLGGQGSNQPQHF
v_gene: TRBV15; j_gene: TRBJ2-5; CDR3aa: CATSSRAGGVETQYF
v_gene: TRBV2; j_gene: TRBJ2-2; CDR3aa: CASRLSNRATNTGELFF
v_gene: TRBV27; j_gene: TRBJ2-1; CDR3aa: CASSYVRASHEQFF
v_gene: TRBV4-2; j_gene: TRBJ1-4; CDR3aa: CASSQATNEKLFF
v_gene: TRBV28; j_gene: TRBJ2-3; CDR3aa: CASSFRSTAGGLASTDTQYF
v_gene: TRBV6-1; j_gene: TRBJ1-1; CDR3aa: CASSERWNTEAFF
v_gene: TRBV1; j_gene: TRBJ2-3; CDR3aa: CTSSQNTSGRTDTQYF
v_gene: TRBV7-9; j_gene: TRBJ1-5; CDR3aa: CASSLGDGPGQPQHF
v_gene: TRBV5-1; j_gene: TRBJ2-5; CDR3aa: CASSRESGGGETQYF
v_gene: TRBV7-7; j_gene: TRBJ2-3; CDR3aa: CASTGQGDTDTQYF
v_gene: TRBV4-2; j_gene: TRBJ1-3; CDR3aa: CASSEGQRNTIYF
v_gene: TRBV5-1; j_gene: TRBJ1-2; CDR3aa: CASNTAGGYGYTF
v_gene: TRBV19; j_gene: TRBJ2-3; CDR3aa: CASSMFGLDTQYF
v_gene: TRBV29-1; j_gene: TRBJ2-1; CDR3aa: CSVDGTFYNEQFF
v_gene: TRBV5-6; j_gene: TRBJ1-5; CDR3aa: CASSLHMDSNQPQHF
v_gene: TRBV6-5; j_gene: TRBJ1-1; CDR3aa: CASSYSGSINTEAFF
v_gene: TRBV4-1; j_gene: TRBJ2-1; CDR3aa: CASSHGYNEQFF
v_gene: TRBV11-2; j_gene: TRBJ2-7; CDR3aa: CASSKTIAGGSSGEQYF
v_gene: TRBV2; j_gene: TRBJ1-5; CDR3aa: CASTGDGQGGLQPQHF
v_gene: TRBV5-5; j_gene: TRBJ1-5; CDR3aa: CASSSDSHSNQPQHF
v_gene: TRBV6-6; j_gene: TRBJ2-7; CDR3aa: CASSYGVAGGYGEQYF
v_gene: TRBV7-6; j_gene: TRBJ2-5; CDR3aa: CASSPSKGPQYF
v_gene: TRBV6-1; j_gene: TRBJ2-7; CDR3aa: CASMTVSEQYF
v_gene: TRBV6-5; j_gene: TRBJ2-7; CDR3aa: CASSSGERRKQYF
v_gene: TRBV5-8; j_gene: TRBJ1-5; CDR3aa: CASSLDLVGGQPQHF
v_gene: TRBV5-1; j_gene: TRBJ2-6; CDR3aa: CASSLGGGAGANVLTF
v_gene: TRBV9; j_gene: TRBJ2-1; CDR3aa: CASSVLAGAYNEQFF
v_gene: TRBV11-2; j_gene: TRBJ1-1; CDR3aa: CASSLGGGMNTEAFF
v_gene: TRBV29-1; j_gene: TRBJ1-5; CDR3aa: CSVAWGGSQPQHF